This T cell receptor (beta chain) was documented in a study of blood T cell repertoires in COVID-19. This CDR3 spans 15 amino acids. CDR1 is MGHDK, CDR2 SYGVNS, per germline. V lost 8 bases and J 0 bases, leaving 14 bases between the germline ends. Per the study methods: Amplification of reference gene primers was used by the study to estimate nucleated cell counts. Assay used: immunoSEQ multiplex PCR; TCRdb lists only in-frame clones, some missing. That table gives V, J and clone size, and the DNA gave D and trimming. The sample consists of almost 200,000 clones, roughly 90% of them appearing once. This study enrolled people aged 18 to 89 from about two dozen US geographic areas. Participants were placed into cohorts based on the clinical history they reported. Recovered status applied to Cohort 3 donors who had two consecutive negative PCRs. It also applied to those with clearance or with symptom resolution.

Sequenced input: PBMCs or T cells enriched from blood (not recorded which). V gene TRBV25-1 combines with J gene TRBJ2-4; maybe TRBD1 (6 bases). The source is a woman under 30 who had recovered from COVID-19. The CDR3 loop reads CASEPGHLAKNIQYF. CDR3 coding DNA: TGTGCCAGCGAACCGGGACACCTAGCCAAAAACATTCAGTACTTC.